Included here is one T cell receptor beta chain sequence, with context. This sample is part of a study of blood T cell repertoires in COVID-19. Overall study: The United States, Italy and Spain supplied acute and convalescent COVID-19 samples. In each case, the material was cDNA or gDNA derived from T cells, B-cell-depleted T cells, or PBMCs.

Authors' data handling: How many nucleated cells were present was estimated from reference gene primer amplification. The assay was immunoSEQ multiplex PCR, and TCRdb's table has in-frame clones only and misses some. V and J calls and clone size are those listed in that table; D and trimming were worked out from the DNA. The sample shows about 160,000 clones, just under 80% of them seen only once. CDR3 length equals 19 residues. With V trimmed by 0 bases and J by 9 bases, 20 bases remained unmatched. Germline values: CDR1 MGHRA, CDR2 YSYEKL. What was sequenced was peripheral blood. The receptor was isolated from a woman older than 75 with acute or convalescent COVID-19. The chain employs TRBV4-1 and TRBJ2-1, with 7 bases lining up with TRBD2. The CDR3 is CASSQEGGSGMPVLGEQFF. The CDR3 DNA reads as TGCGCCAGCAGCCAAGAAGGAGGCAGCGGGATGCCGGTTTTGGGTGAGCAGTTCTTC.